The TCR beta chain under discussion was sequenced for a study of cytomegalovirus exposure and HLA in healthy donors. General study findings and limits: Available immune exposure information covered CMV serostatus only. Cytomegalovirus association was listed for 164 TCR beta chains.

PCR primers comprised 60 Vbeta and 13 Jbeta primers. Sequencing used immunoSEQ multiplex PCR; TCRdb keeps in-frame clones, though not all of them. The table lists around 200,000 clones, about four fifths of them singletons. The CDR3 sequence is 13 residues long. The germline V and J ends were trimmed by 7 bases and 8 bases, with 14 bases remaining between them. The germline CDR1 and CDR2 sequences are MNHNS and SASEGT. Details on this clone: Its target is unknown.

The chain combines TRBV6-1 with TRBJ2-2, with D perhaps matching TRBD2 (6 bases). What was sequenced was PBMCs. The receptor was isolated from a man aged 50 to 59 in good health and CMV-seronegative. CDR3 sequence (DNA): TGTGCCAGCATAGGGTGGGGGGATGGGGAGCTGTTTTTT. Its protein product is CASIGWGDGELFF.